This is a list of T cell receptor beta chains from one sample in a study of human T cells and chemical hapten exposure. TCRdb used MiXCR to reprocess the RACE reads, holding one entry per CDR3 protein. The table records about 380,000 distinct CDR3 sequences, around 5.5% of them present only once. The sample here was whole blood, taken in connection with sensitization to the hapten diphenylcyclopropenone (DPC). These receptors all stem from a woman between 45 and 60 years old with alopecia areata. Some clones in this sample may be carry-over from other donors' samples. The CDR3 runs from the conserved cysteine through the conserved F or W. A D gene is named only where the DNA matches it firmly. Clone size, where shown, is once, few, many, or a class for clones that have expanded.

V gene	J gene	clone size	D gene	CDR3 protein	CDR3 DNA
TRBV6-2/TRBV6-3	TRBJ2-7	few	TRBD2	CASSYSIGTSGTYEQYF	TGTGCCAGCAGTTACTCAATCGGGACTAGCGGTACCTACGAGCAGTACTTC
TRBV6-1	TRBJ1-4	-	TRBD1	CASSADRFATNEKLFF	TGTGCCAGCAGCGCGGACAGGTTTGCAACTAATGAAAAACTGTTTTTT
TRBV20-1	TRBJ2-2	-	-	CSARVLANTGELFF	TGCAGTGCTAGAGTGCTAGCGAACACCGGGGAGCTGTTTTTT
TRBV4-3	TRBJ2-7	many	TRBD2	CASSQEFGGGEQYF	TGCGCCAGCAGCCAAGAATTTGGGGGAGGGGAGCAGTACTTC
TRBV25-1	TRBJ1-6	many	-	CASSQWGQNSPLHF	TGTGCCAGCTCCCAATGGGGACAAAATTCACCCCTCCACTTT
TRBV6-5	TRBJ1-4	-	TRBD1	CASSSGDSLNEKLFF	TGTGCCAGCAGTTCCGGGGACAGCCTTAATGAAAAACTGTTTTTT
TRBV6-2/TRBV6-3	TRBJ1-5	many	-	CASSYTHSNQPQHF	TGTGCCAGCAGTTACACCCATAGCAATCAGCCCCAGCATTTT
TRBV2	TRBJ1-3	few	-	CASNNQENTIYF	TGTGCCAGCAACAATCAGGAAAACACCATATATTTT
TRBV29-1	TRBJ2-5	many	TRBD2	CSWDGGGGETQYF	TGCAGCTGGGACGGGGGGGGTGGAGAGACCCAGTACTTC
TRBV28	TRBJ2-7	-	TRBD1	CASSLPDRAYEQYF	TGTGCCAGCAGTTTACCCGACAGGGCCTACGAGCAGTACTTC
TRBV5-1	TRBJ2-3	-	-	CASSYSVDTQYF	TGCGCCAGCAGCTATAGCGTCGATACGCAGTATTTT
TRBV7-8	TRBJ1-4	few	-	CASSLGGAGKLFF	TGTGCCAGCAGCTTAGGGGGCGCGGGGAAACTGTTTTTT
TRBV30	TRBJ2-3	few	-	CACSATDTQYF	TGTGCCTGCTCAGCCACAGATACGCAGTATTTT
TRBV4-1	TRBJ2-1	many	-	CASSQMTLLASTYNEQFF	TGCGCCAGCAGCCAGATGACCCTTCTAGCGTCAACCTACAATGAGCAGTTCTTC
TRBV29-1	TRBJ2-5	many	-	CSVLAPFQETQYF	TGCAGCGTTCTAGCGCCTTTTCAAGAGACCCAGTACTTC
TRBV4-3	TRBJ1-5	many	-	CASSPTSNSNQPQHF	TGCGCCAGCAGCCCGACAAGCAATAGCAATCAGCCCCAGCATTTT
TRBV4-3	TRBJ2-1	many	TRBD1	CASSQGRDRGVPYNEQFF	TGCGCCAGCAGCCAAGGACGGGACAGGGGGGTCCCCTACAATGAGCAGTTCTTC